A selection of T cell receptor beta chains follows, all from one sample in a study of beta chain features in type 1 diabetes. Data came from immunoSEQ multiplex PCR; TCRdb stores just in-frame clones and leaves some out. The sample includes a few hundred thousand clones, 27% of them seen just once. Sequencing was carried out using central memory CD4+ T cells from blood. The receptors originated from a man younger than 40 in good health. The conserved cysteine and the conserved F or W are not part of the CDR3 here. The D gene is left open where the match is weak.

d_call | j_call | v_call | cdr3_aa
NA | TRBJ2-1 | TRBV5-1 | ASSTGPNNEQF
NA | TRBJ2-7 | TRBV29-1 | SALGGISSYEQY
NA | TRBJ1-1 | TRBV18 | ASSPQGMGKTEAF
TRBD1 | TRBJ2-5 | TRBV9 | ASSAGTGGLETQY
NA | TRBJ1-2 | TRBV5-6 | ASSLGQDVDYGYT
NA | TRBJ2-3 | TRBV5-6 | ASSLSFGEVTDTQY
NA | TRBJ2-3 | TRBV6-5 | ASTNAGTDTQY
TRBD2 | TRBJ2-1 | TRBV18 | ASSPTQREEQF
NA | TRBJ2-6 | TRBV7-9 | ASSHRLGVTGANVLT
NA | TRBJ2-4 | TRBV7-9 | ASSPGRSKNIQY
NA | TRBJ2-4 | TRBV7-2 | ASSVDSGWGNIQY
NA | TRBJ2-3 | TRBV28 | ASSFGGRTDTQY
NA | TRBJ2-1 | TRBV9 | ASSVGSAGYNEQF
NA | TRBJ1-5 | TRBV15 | ATSSQDQPQH
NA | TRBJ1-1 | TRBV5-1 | ASSPRLENTEAF
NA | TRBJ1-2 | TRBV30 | AWSNQGNYGYT
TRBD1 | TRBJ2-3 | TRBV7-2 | ASSLWDRTTDTQY
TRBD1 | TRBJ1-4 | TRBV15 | ATSIPDRGANEKLF
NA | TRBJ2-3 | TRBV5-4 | ASSFGGAGTDTQY
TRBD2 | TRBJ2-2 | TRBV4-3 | ASSLFVGLAGDRTGELF
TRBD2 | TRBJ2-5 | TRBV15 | ATSSRLAPETQY
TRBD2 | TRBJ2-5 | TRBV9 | ASSVAASGLQETQY
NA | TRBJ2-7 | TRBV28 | ASSPQGREQY
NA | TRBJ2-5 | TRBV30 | AWSVVSQETQY
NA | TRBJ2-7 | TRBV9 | ASSAGTQVVEQY
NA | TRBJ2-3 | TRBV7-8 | ASSLAEEDTQY
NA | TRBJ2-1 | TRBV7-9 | ASSPSHYEQF
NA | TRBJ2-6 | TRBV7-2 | ASSPPDGTSGANVLT
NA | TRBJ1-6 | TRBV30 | AWNKGGIPLH
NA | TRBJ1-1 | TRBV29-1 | SVDIIQGNTEAF
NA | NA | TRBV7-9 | ASSPSLSYNEQF
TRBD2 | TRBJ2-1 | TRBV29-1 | SVRLAGGFYNEQF
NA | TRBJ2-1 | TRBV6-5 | ASSYFQGRPQQF
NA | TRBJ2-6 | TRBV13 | ASSRGKGFSGANVLT